The rows below give T cell receptor beta chains drawn from one sample of a study of blood T cell repertoires in COVID-19. Some clones are missing from TCRdb's copy, which holds only in-frame ones; the method was immunoSEQ multiplex PCR. The repertoire holds about 200,000 clones, with just over 85% as singletons. Material: peripheral blood. These receptors were obtained from an elderly man with acute or convalescent COVID-19. Both conserved end residues are trimmed from each CDR3.

cdr3_aa: ASSYSTSGWVPPRTQY
j_call: TRBJ2-5
v_call: TRBV6-2/TRBV6-3

cdr3_aa: ASSLGAGDYGYT
j_call: TRBJ1-2
v_call: TRBV7-6

cdr3_aa: ASSQDPSGSITDTQY
j_call: TRBJ2-3
v_call: TRBV3-1/TRBV3-2

cdr3_aa: ASSHLSYEQY
j_call: TRBJ2-7
v_call: TRBV11-2

cdr3_aa: ACSDPGQPQH
j_call: TRBJ1-5
v_call: TRBV12-3/TRBV12-4

cdr3_aa: ASSDSRRFQETQY
j_call: TRBJ2-5
v_call: TRBV6-4

cdr3_aa: ASSDPGTGIYNEQF
j_call: TRBJ2-1
v_call: TRBV6-1

cdr3_aa: ASSEVAGNTGELF
j_call: TRBJ2-2
v_call: TRBV10-2

cdr3_aa: ASSERETDTQY
j_call: TRBJ2-3
v_call: TRBV2

cdr3_aa: ASSLLTSLNTGELF
j_call: TRBJ2-2
v_call: TRBV18

cdr3_aa: ASSTTGLNSPLH
j_call: TRBJ1-6
v_call: TRBV6-5

cdr3_aa: ASRPKGLAGGADTQY
j_call: TRBJ2-3
v_call: TRBV11-2

cdr3_aa: ASTAGPNSPLH
j_call: TRBJ1-6
v_call: TRBV25-1

cdr3_aa: ASSSGTLLSEETQY
j_call: TRBJ2-5
v_call: TRBV6-5

cdr3_aa: ASSPRETTNEKLF
j_call: TRBJ1-4
v_call: TRBV28

cdr3_aa: ASSIGDRRNTEAF
j_call: TRBJ1-1
v_call: TRBV19

cdr3_aa: ASRGTFAPTDTQY
j_call: TRBJ2-3
v_call: TRBV6-5

cdr3_aa: ASSLALAGGRVYNEQF
j_call: TRBJ2-1
v_call: TRBV7-2

cdr3_aa: ASSRRGQELSNQPQH
j_call: TRBJ1-5
v_call: TRBV19

cdr3_aa: ASSLVSPYSNTEAF
j_call: TRBJ1-1
v_call: TRBV27

cdr3_aa: ASSLSGDIYEQY
j_call: TRBJ2-7
v_call: TRBV5-1

cdr3_aa: ATREGQGVAEAF
j_call: TRBJ1-1
v_call: TRBV24-1

cdr3_aa: ATLPRLAESYNEQF
j_call: TRBJ2-1
v_call: TRBV27

cdr3_aa: ASSRLAGAYGYEQY
j_call: TRBJ2-7
v_call: TRBV19

cdr3_aa: ASSFRQGSLNTEAF
j_call: TRBJ1-1
v_call: TRBV7-8

cdr3_aa: ASSISGAVAYGYT
j_call: TRBJ1-2
v_call: TRBV19

cdr3_aa: ASSFRVGTEAF
j_call: TRBJ1-1
v_call: TRBV28

cdr3_aa: ASSLKERLAGAYNEQF
j_call: TRBJ2-1
v_call: TRBV5-6

cdr3_aa: ATSDFTSGNTDTQY
j_call: TRBJ2-3
v_call: TRBV24-1

cdr3_aa: ASSPEGLPYEQY
j_call: TRBJ2-7
v_call: TRBV18

cdr3_aa: ASSVSGGDQPQH
j_call: TRBJ1-5
v_call: TRBV9

cdr3_aa: ASSKRGGQSTDTQY
j_call: TRBJ2-3
v_call: TRBV11-2

cdr3_aa: AIRLRDRYH
j_call: TRBJ1-2
v_call: TRBV3-1/TRBV3-2

cdr3_aa: SVVGGPHSAKNIQY
j_call: TRBJ2-4
v_call: TRBV29-1

cdr3_aa: ATSSLRARGSPLH
j_call: TRBJ1-6
v_call: TRBV15

cdr3_aa: ASRERGYYNEQF
j_call: TRBJ2-1
v_call: TRBV6-5

cdr3_aa: ASSQVDYTLLQQPQH
j_call: TRBJ1-5
v_call: TRBV4-3

cdr3_aa: ASSLRAGGSDGYT
j_call: TRBJ1-2
v_call: TRBV7-9

cdr3_aa: AISESAGGATDTQY
j_call: TRBJ2-3
v_call: TRBV10-3

cdr3_aa: SVESSLSETQY
j_call: TRBJ2-5
v_call: TRBV29-1

cdr3_aa: ASSSGGASGPH
j_call: TRBJ1-6
v_call: TRBV19

cdr3_aa: ASSPLTGGAYGYT
j_call: TRBJ1-2
v_call: TRBV18

cdr3_aa: ASSGSGPYSNQPQH
j_call: TRBJ1-5
v_call: TRBV19